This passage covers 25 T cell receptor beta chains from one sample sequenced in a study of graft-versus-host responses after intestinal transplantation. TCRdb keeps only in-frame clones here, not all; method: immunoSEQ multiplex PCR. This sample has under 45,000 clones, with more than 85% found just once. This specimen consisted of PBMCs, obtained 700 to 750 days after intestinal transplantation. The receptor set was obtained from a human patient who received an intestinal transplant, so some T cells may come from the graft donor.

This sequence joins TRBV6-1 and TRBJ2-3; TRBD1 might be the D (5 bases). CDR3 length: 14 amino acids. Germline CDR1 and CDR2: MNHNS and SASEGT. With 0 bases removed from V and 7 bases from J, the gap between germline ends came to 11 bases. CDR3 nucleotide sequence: TGTGCCAGCAGTGAAGCGGCCCAGGGCCATACGCAGTATTTT. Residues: CASSEAAQGHTQYF.

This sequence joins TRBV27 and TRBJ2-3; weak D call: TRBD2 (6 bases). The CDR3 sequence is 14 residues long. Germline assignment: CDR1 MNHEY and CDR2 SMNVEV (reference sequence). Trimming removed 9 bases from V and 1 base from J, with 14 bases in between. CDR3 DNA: TGTGCCAGAACTAGCCCTCCCCGCACAGATACGCAGTATTTT. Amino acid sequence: CARTSPPRTDTQYF.

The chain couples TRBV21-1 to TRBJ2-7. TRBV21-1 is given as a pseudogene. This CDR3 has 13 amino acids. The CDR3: CASERGARRDQYF. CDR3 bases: TGTGCCAGCGAAAGGGGGGCGAGGAGGGACCAGTACTTC.

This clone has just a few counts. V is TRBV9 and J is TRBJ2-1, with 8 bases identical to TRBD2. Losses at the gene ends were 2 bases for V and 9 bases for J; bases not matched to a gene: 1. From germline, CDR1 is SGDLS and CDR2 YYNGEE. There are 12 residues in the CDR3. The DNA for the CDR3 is TGTGCCAGCAGCGTCGGGGGGGGTGAGCAGTTCTTC. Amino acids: CASSVGGGEQFF. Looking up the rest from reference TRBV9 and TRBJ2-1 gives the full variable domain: DSGVTQTPKHLITATGQRVTLRCSPRSGDLSVYWYQQSLDQGLQFLIQYYNGEERAKGNILERFSAQQFPDLHSELNLSSLELGDSALYFCASSVGGGEQFFGPGTRLTVL.

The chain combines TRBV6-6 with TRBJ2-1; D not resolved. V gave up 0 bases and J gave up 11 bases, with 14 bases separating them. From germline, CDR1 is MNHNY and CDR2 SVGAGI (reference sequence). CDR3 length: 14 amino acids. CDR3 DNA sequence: TGTGCCAGCAGTTACTCGTTAGGGCTCAGCCAGCAGTTCTTC. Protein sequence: CASSYSLGLSQQFF.

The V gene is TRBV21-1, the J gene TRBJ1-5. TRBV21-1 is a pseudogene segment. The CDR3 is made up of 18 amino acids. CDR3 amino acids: CASSKEGRKGTSNQPQHF. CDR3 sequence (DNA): TGTGCCAGCAGCAAAGAAGGAAGGAAGGGAACCAGCAATCAGCCCCAGCATTTT.

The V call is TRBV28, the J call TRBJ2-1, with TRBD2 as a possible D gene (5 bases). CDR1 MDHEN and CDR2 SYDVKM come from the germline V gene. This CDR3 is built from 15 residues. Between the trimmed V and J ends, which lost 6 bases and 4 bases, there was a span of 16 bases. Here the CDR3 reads CASSLAPIPYNEQFF. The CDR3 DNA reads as TGTGCCAGCAGCTTAGCGCCCATCCCTTACAATGAGCAGTTCTTC.

DNA of the CDR3: TGTGCCAGCAACCCGTGGTCGGCAACCGAGAACACTGAAGCTTTCTTT. Translation gives CASNPWSATENTEAFF. The chain recombines TRBV7-2 with TRBJ1-1; D gene uncertain. Trimming took off 7 bases at V and 1 base at J, with 19 bases between the two ends. Germline values: CDR1 SGHTA, CDR2 FQGNSA. The CDR3 sequence is 16 residues long. Full variable domain (missing parts from reference TRBV7-2 and TRBJ1-1): GAGVSQSPSNKVTEKGKDVELRCDPISGHTALYWYRQSLGQGLEFLIYFQGNSAPDKSGLPSDRFSAERTGGSVSTLTIQRTQQEDSAVYLCASNPWSATENTEAFFGQGTRLTVV.

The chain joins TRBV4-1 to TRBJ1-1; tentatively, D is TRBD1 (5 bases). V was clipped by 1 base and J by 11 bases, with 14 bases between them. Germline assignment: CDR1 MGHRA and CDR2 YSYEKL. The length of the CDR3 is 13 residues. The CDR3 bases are TGCGCCAGCAGCCAAGGATGGGCCCGGGACGCTTTCTTT. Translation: CASSQGWARDAFF.

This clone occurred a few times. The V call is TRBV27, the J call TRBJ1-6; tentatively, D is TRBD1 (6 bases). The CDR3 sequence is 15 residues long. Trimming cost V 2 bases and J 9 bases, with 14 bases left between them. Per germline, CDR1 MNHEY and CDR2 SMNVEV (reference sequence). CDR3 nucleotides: TGTGCCAGCAGTTTAAGGGGGTTCGGGATTTCACCCCTCCACTTT. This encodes CASSLRGFGISPLHF.

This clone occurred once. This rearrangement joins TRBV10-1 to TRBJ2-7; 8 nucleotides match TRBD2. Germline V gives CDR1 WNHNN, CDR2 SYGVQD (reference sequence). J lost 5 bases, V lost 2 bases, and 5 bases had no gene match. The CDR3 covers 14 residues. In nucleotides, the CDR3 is TGCGCCAGCAGTGAGACTAGCGGTAGGGACGAGCAGTACTTC. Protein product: CASSETSGRDEQYF.

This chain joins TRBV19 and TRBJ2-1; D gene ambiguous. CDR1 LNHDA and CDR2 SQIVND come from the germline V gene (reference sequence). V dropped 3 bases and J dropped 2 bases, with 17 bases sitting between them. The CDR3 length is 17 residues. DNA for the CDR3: TGTGCCAGTAGTATTTTACCCTTAGTCGCGACCTACAATGAGCAGTTCTTC. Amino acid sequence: CASSILPLVATYNEQFF.

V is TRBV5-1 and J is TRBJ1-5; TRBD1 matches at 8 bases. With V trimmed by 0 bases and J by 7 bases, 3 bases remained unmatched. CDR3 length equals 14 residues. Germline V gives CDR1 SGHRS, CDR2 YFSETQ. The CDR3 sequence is CASSLDRGGQPQHF. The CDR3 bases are TGCGCCAGCAGCTTGGACAGGGGGGGACAGCCCCAGCATTTT.

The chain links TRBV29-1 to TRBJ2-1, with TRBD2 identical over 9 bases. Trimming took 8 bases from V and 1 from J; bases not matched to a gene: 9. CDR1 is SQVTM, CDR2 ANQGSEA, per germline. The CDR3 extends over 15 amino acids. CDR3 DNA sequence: TGCAGCTCCCGCGGGGGGGCCGAATCCTACAATGAGCAGTTCTTC. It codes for CSSRGGAESYNEQFF.

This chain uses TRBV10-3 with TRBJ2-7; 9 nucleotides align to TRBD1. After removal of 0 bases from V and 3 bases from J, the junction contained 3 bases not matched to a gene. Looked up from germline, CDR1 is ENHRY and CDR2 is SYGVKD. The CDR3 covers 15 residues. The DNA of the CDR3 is TGTGCCATCAGTGAGTCGAACAGGGGGCGCTACGAGCAGTACTTC. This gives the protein CAISESNRGRYEQYF.

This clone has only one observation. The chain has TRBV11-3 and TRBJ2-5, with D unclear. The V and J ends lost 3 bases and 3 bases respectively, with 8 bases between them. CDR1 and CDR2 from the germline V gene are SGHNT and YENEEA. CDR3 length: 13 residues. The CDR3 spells CASSLSAKETQYF. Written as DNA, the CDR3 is TGTGCCAGCAGCTTGAGCGCCAAAGAGACCCAGTACTTC.

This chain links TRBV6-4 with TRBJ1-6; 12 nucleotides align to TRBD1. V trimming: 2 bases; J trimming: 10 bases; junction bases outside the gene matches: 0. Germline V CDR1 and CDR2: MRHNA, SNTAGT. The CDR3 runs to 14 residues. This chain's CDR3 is CASSDGTGGSPLHF. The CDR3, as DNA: TGTGCCAGCAGTGACGGGACAGGGGGCTCACCCCTCCACTTT.

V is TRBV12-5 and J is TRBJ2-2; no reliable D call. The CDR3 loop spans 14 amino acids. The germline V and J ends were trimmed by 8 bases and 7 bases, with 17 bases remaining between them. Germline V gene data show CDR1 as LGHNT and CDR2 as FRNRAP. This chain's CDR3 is CASYTSWSNGELFF. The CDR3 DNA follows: TGTGCTAGTTACACTTCGTGGTCCAACGGGGAGCTGTTTTTT.

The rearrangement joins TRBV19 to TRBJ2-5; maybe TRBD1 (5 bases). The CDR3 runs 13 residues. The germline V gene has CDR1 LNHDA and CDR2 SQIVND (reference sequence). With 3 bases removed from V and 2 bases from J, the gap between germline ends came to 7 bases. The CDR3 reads CASSIRQQETQYF. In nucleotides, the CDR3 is TGTGCCAGTAGTATCCGACAGCAAGAGACCCAGTACTTC.

DNA for the CDR3: TGTGCCAGCAGCCAGAGTCCCGACAGGGGTAAACTGTTTTTT. Translation gives CASSQSPDRGKLFF. The rearrangement uses TRBV11-2 and TRBJ1-4; 8 bases fit TRBD1. The germline CDR1 and CDR2 sequences are SGHAT and FQNNGV. The CDR3 has 14 residues. V gave up 5 bases and J gave up 11 bases; unmatched junction bases: 10. Supplemented by reference TRBV11-2 and TRBJ1-4, the full variable domain reads EAGVAQSPRYKIIEKRQSVAFWCNPISGHATLYWYQQILGQGPKLLIQFQNNGVVDDSQLPKDRFSAERLKGVDSTLKIQPAKLEDSAVYLCASSQSPDRGKLFFGSGTQLSVL.

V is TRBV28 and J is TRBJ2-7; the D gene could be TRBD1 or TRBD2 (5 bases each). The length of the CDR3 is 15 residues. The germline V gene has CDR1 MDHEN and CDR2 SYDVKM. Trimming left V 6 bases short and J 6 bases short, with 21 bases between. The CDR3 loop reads CASRHLRVPRGEQYF. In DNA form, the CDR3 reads TGTGCCAGCAGGCACCTCAGGGTCCCCCGGGGCGAGCAGTACTTC.

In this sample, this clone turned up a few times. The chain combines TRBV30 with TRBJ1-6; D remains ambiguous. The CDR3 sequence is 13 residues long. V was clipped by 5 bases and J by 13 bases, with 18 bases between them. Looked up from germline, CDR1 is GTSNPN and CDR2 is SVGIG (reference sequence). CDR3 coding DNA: TGTGCCTGGGCGAGGGCCCGATTATTCCCCCTCCACTTT. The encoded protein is CAWARARLFPLHF.

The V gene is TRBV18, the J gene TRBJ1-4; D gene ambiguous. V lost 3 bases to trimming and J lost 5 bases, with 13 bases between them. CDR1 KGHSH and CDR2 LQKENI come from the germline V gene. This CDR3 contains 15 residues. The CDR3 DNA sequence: TGTGCCAGCTCACCCCCCCGGCCACAAAATGAAAAACTGTTTTTT. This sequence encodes CASSPPRPQNEKLFF.

Written as DNA, the CDR3 is TGTGCCACCAGAAGGACAGCCAATGGGCCCCTCCACTTT. Residues: CATRRTANGPLHF. V usage is TRBV6-6 and J usage is TRBJ1-6; possible D gene TRBD1, 6 bases. The CDR3 extends over 13 amino acids. Trimming shortened V by 10 bases and J by 13 bases, and 20 bases separated the two germline ends. Germline V gene data show CDR1 as MNHNY and CDR2 as SVGAGI (reference sequence).

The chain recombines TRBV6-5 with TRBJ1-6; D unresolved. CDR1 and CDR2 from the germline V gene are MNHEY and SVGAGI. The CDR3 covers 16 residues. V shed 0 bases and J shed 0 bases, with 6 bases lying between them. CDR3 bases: TGTGCCAGCAGTTACTCTTCCGCCTCCTATAATTCACCCCTCCACTTT. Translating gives CASSYSSASYNSPLHF.